The entry below gives a single T cell receptor (beta chain) sequence along with its context. Its antigen remains unknown. Sequencing used immunoSEQ multiplex PCR; TCRdb keeps in-frame clones, though not all of them. The repertoire consists of approximately 72,000 clones, with roughly 78% occurring once and the leading ten covering roughly 7%. V lost 4 bases, J lost 3 bases, and 9 bases lay in between. Germline CDR1 MNHNY, CDR2 SVGAGI (reference sequence). The CDR3 length is 13 residues. This specimen comes from a study of radiotherapy plus CTLA-4 blockade in lung cancer. Overall study results and limits: TCR clones of tumor origin grew in blood after radiotherapy plus ipilimumab.

V is TRBV6-6 and J is TRBJ1-1, with a possible D match to TRBD1 (5 bases). The origin of this receptor is a human donor with non-small cell lung cancer who had a complete response to radiotherapy plus ipilimumab. Sequencing used peripheral blood, obtained from a patient treated with radiotherapy plus ipilimumab. The CDR3 region is CASSWGVDTEAFF. The DNA for the CDR3 is TGTGCCAGCAGTTGGGGGGTTGACACTGAAGCTTTCTTT.